The sequence of this T cell receptor beta chain was determined in a study of response to subunit inactivated influenza vaccine. Via MiXCR, TCRdb re-called the RT-PCR reads, giving one row per CDR3 protein. The table has about 540,000 distinct CDR3 sequences, 14% seen once. Study-wide results and limits: New T cells are recruited in small numbers by each seasonal influenza vaccination, according to the authors' suggestion.

The V and J ends lost 2 bases and 5 bases respectively, with 16 bases between them. CDR1 and CDR2 from the germline V gene are SGHRS and YFSETQ. The CDR3 loop spans 15 amino acids. Regarding this clonotype: What it binds is not known.

This chain joins TRBV5-1 and TRBJ2-5; no definite D call. This clonotype was obtained from a man between 50 and 59 years old who received an inactivated influenza vaccine. This sample comprised PBMCs from blood, obtained 11 to 12 days after vaccination. CDR3 residues: CASSFSRLMGETQYF. CDR3 DNA sequence: TGCGCCAGCAGCTTCTCGCGGCTTATGGGGGAGACCCAGTACTTC.